This T cell receptor (beta chain) was sequenced in a study of blood T cells in healthy people across ages. Study results and caveats: Among long-lived donors, naive CD4+ cells were more numerous and diversity higher than in aged donors.

CDR1 is MNHEY, CDR2 SVGEGT, per germline. The CDR3 sequence is 14 residues long. Deletions cut 4 bases from V and 5 bases from J, with 12 bases between. Turning to this clonotype: Its antigen remains unidentified.

With a J-beta primer mix and a sample-barcoded 5' primer, a second PCR ran about 7 to 11 cycles. Each CDR3 protein gets one entry after TCRdb re-called the 5' RACE reads with MiXCR. The sample includes more than 800,000 distinct CDR3 sequences, 29% of them seen just once. The receptor was isolated from a woman older than 75 in good health. This chain joins TRBV6-2 or TRBV6-3 and TRBJ2-1; D is possibly TRBD2 (6 bases). Specimen: blood. CDR3 amino acids: CASSSSGTHNEQFF. CDR3 bases: TGTGCCAGCAGTTCGTCCGGGACTCACAATGAGCAGTTCTTC.